The clone carrying this TCR beta chain is a singleton in its sample. The source of the sample is a study of blood T cell repertoires in COVID-19. Produced via immunoSEQ multiplex PCR; TCRdb's table is partial and in-frame only. The table has approximately 270,000 clones, approximately 90% seen once. Germline CDR1 LGHDT, CDR2 YNNKEL (reference sequence). The V and J ends lost 5 bases and 3 bases, in that order; junction bases with no gene match: 19. CDR3 length equals 20 residues. The source material was PBMCs or T cells enriched from blood (not recorded which). The clonotype comes from a man aged 40-50 years who had been exposed to COVID-19. This chain links TRBV3-1 (or the pseudogene TRBV3-2) with TRBJ2-3, with TRBD2 matching 11 bases. The CDR3 nucleotides are TGTGCCAGCAGCTACTTTCCACACCCTTCTAGCGGGAGGACAACAGATACGCAGTATTTT. Its protein product is CASSYFPHPSSGRTTDTQYF.